This TCR beta chain is from a study of blood T cell repertoires in COVID-19. Study information: From T cells, B-cell-depleted T cells, or PBMCs came the material, which was cDNA or gDNA.

Germline-derived CDR1 and CDR2 are SGHAT and FQNNGV. The CDR3 sequence is 16 residues long. V shed 3 bases and J 2 bases; nucleotides not matched to a gene: 6. In the authors' workflow: Reference gene primers were amplified, and this amplification served to estimate nucleated cell counts. Some clones are missing from TCRdb's copy, which holds only in-frame ones; the method was immunoSEQ multiplex PCR. V, J and clone size reflect that table, while D and trimming were determined from the DNA. The table lists about 260,000 clones, around nine tenths of them singletons. The receptor comes from a man aged 40-49 years who had recovered from COVID-19. The specimen sequenced was peripheral blood. V gene TRBV11-2 combines with J gene TRBJ2-2; TRBD2 aligns across 7 bases. CDR3 in DNA: TGTGCCAGCAGCTTTAGACTAGCACCTAACACCGGGGAGCTGTTTTTT. Protein: CASSFRLAPNTGELFF. Complete variable domain (other parts from reference TRBV11-2 and TRBJ2-2): EAGVAQSPRYKIIEKRQSVAFWCNPISGHATLYWYQQILGQGPKLLIQFQNNGVVDDSQLPKDRFSAERLKGVDSTLKIQPAKLEDSAVYLCASSFRLAPNTGELFFGEGSRLTVL.